These 10 T cell receptor beta chains share one sample of origin, sequenced in a study of blood T cell repertoires in COVID-19 (dated by TCRdb to the early 2020s). The method was the immunoSEQ multiplex PCR assay. Here the immuneACCESS table is served through TCRdb, limited to in-frame sequences with V and J called. Missing clones are a known gap in these copies; in checked studies unresolved V genes cover under half, and the rest lacks a known reason. The sample records approximately 200,000 clones, approximately 94% of which are singletons. Of the sample, roughly 0.7% falls within the top ten clones. The specimen sequenced was peripheral blood. The receptor source for this set is a man aged 25 to 40 with COVID-19, enrolled during active disease.

Here the CDR3 reads CASSQSDNEQFF. The CDR3 bases are TGTGCCAGCAGCCAATCCGACAATGAGCAGTTCTTC. This chain joins TRBV16 and TRBJ2-1; no firm D call. Germline V gene sequence: CDR1 KGHSY, CDR2 FQNENV. Trimming took 0 bases from V and 5 from J, leaving 2 bases between them. The CDR3 totals 12 residues.

The CDR3 region has the DNA TGTGCCAGCAGCTTAGATTTTGGTGACAGGGGTTTTAATTCACCCCTCCACTTT. Protein sequence: CASSLDFGDRGFNSPLHF. The chain combines TRBV7-9 with TRBJ1-6; 8 nucleotides agree with TRBD1. CDR3 length: 18 residues. Germline CDR1 is SEHNR and CDR2 is FQNEAQ (reference sequence). Losses at the gene ends were 1 base for V and 6 bases for J; bases not matched to a gene: 11. The whole variable domain, filled in from reference TRBV7-9 and TRBJ1-6, reads DTGVSQNPRHKITKRGQNVTFRCDPISEHNRLYWYRQTLGQGPEFLTYFQNEAQLEKSRLLSDRFSAERPKGSFSTLEIQRTEQGDSAMYLCASSLDFGDRGFNSPLHFGNGTRLTVT.

This sequence joins TRBV5-6 and TRBJ2-1, with a possible D match to TRBD2 (6 bases). In germline, CDR1 is SGHDT, CDR2 YYEEEE. The CDR3 totals 14 residues. Trimming left V 4 bases short and J 12 bases short, with 20 bases between. This chain's CDR3 is CASSPGLARWAQFF. DNA of the CDR3: TGTGCCAGCAGCCCGGGACTCGCCCGTTGGGCGCAGTTCTTC.

The rearrangement joins TRBV4-1 to TRBJ2-5, with D maybe TRBD2 (6 bases). The germline CDR1 and CDR2 sequences are MGHRA and YSYEKL. This CDR3 region has 14 residues. V shed 2 bases and J shed 4 bases, with 11 bases lying between them. CDR3 region: CASSQSRGRETQYF. The CDR3 nucleotides read TGCGCCAGCAGCCAATCCCGGGGGAGAGAGACCCAGTACTTC.

This chain links TRBV12-2 with TRBJ2-7; the table gives TRBD2 as D, unverified against the DNA. TRBV12-2 is described as a pseudogene. This CDR3 is built from 15 residues. The CDR3 DNA sequence: TGTGCAAGTCGCCCGCCGAGCGGGGGGAATTACGAGCAGTACTTC. This sequence encodes CASRPPSGGNYEQYF.

This rearrangement joins TRBV15 to TRBJ1-2; D might be TRBD1 (6 bases). With 0 bases removed from V and 5 bases from J, the gap between germline ends came to 13 bases. The CDR3 sequence is 15 residues long. Germline CDR1 and CDR2: LNHNV and YYDKDF (reference sequence). The CDR3 DNA follows: TGTGCCACCAGCAGAGACCAAGGGGGGGATTATGGCTACACCTTC. Translating it yields CATSRDQGGDYGYTF.

This chain links TRBV7-7 with TRBJ2-5, with 9 bases lining up with TRBD1. The CDR3 is 16 amino acids. CDR1 SSHAT and CDR2 FNYEAQ come from the germline V gene (reference sequence). V shed 5 bases and J 1 base; nucleotides not matched to a gene: 8. The CDR3 nucleotides are TGTGCCAGCAGCCCTGGGACAGGGATTACCCAAGAGACCCAGTACTTC. Encoded protein: CASSPGTGITQETQYF. The full variable domain, completed using reference TRBV7-7 and TRBJ2-5, is GAGVSQSPRYKVTKRGQDVTLRCDPISSHATLYWYQQALGQGPEFLTYFNYEAQPDKSGLPSDRFSAERPEGSISTLTIQRTEQRDSAMYRCASSPGTGITQETQYFGPGTRLLVL.

The CDR3 coding sequence is TGTGCCAGCAGCTTAGAGGGTGCGGGGACCTCTGGAAACACCATATATTTT. Protein product: CASSLEGAGTSGNTIYF. J is TRBJ1-3 and V is TRBV7-9; D perhaps matches TRBD1 (5 bases). Germline V gene lookup returns CDR1 SEHNR and CDR2 FQNEAQ (reference sequence). V lost 1 base and J lost 0, with 13 bases in between. CDR3 length: 17 residues.

CDR3 in DNA: TGTGCCAGCAGCTCCACAGGCTCTGGAAACACCATATATTTT. Residues: CASSSTGSGNTIYF. The chain employs TRBV11-2 and TRBJ1-3, with D maybe TRBD1 (5 bases). V gave up 4 bases and J gave up 0 bases, with 7 bases separating them. Germline V gene lookup returns CDR1 SGHAT and CDR2 FQNNGV. This CDR3 is built from 14 residues.

This chain uses TRBV12-5 with TRBJ1-2, with a weak D call TRBD1 (5 bases). The germline V gene has CDR1 LGHNT and CDR2 FRNRAP. The CDR3 is 16 amino acids. With 1 base removed from V and 1 base from J, the gap between germline ends came to 13 bases. CDR3 bases: TGTGCTAGTGGTTTGGACCTGGACACCATTAACTATGGCTACACCTTC. Translating it yields CASGLDLDTINYGYTF.